The 20 T cell receptor beta chains given below trace back to one sample, sequenced in a study of blood T cell repertoires in COVID-19. Clones were sequenced by immunoSEQ multiplex PCR, and TCRdb holds only the in-frame ones, with some missing. In the table there are 200,000 to 250,000 clones, over 80% of which are singletons. Sequencing input: peripheral blood. Source of these receptors: a man aged 25-45 years with COVID-19, enrolled during active disease.

The chain joins TRBV5-1 to TRBJ1-1; D might be TRBD1 (5 bases). CDR1 and CDR2 (germline): SGHRS, YFSETQ. Trimming shortened V by 6 bases and J by 10 bases, and 13 bases separated the two germline ends. The CDR3 length is 11 residues. The CDR3 reads CASTGGYRAFF. In DNA, the CDR3 is TGCGCCAGCACTGGGGGGTACAGAGCTTTCTTT. Full variable domain (missing parts from reference TRBV5-1 and TRBJ1-1): KAGVTQTPRYLIKTRGQQVTLSCSPISGHRSVSWYQQTPGQGLQFLFEYFSETQRNKGNFPGRFSGRQFSNSRSEMNVSTLELGDSALYLCASTGGYRAFFGQGTRLTVV.

J is TRBJ2-7 and V is TRBV10-3; 8 nucleotides match TRBD1. From germline, CDR1 is ENHRY and CDR2 SYGVKD. The ends lost 2 bases at V and 3 bases at J; junction bases unmatched: 6. The CDR3 contains 15 residues. For the CDR3, the DNA is TGTGCCATCAGTGAGCACCCCGGACAGGGCTACGAGCAGTACTTC. Translated, it gives CAISEHPGQGYEQYF.

This chain joins TRBV7-9 and TRBJ1-1; D unresolved. The CDR3 is 11 residues long. V shed 6 bases and J shed 3 bases, with 5 bases lying between them. CDR1 is SEHNR and CDR2 is FQNEAQ in the germline V gene (reference sequence). CDR3 loop: CASRSYTEAFF. The DNA of the CDR3 is TGTGCCAGCAGATCCTACACTGAAGCTTTCTTT.

This clone was recorded once. The chain recombines TRBV7-8 with TRBJ1-2, with 7 positions matching TRBD1. Germline V lookup: CDR1 SGHVS, CDR2 FQNEAQ. The length of the CDR3 is 15 residues. V lost 5 bases and J lost 4; bases outside the gene matches: 10. Here the CDR3 reads CASSLQGGPIYGYTF. CDR3 nucleotides: TGTGCCAGCAGCCTGCAGGGGGGTCCAATCTATGGCTACACCTTC.

The V gene is TRBV18, the J gene TRBJ1-2, with TRBD1 as a possible D gene (5 bases). The germline V gene has CDR1 KGHSH and CDR2 LQKENI. This CDR3 region has 13 residues. V was pared by 3 bases and J by 7 bases, with 12 bases between. The CDR3 is CASSPPGFSGYTF. CDR3 DNA sequence: TGTGCCAGCTCACCGCCAGGGTTCTCTGGCTACACCTTC.

The chain is built from TRBV28 and TRBJ2-2, with a tentative D call TRBD2 (5 bases). Trimming shortened V by 3 bases and J by 5 bases, and 13 bases separated the two germline ends. The CDR3 spans 15 residues. Germline assignment: CDR1 MDHEN and CDR2 SYDVKM. CDR3 sequence: CASSFPGLGTGELFF. The CDR3 DNA reads as TGTGCCAGCAGTTTCCCAGGACTGGGGACCGGGGAGCTGTTTTTT.

The chain carries TRBV5-4 and TRBJ2-5; 8 positions match TRBD1. The CDR3 consists of 16 residues. Germline V lookup: CDR1 SGHNT, CDR2 YYREEE (reference sequence). The trim removed 2 bases at V and 3 bases at J, leaving 9 bases unmatched. The DNA of the CDR3 is TGTGCCAGCAGCTTTCCCATTGGACAGGGTGAAGAGACCCAGTACTTC. Translated: CASSFPIGQGEETQYF.

The chain couples TRBV19 to TRBJ1-5; D might be TRBD1 (6 bases). Per the germline V gene, CDR1 is LNHDA and CDR2 is SQIVND (reference sequence). The CDR3 is 14 amino acids. Trimming stripped 4 bases from V and 3 bases from J, with 10 bases between. This CDR3 is CASSTGEFNQPQHF. The CDR3, as DNA: TGTGCCAGTAGTACAGGGGAGTTCAATCAGCCCCAGCATTTT. Looking up the rest from reference TRBV19 and TRBJ1-5 gives the full variable domain: DGGITQSPKYLFRKEGQNVTLSCEQNLNHDAMYWYRQDPGQGLRLIYYSQIVNDFQKGDIAEGYSVSREKKESFPLTVTSAQKNPTAFYLCASSTGEFNQPQHFGDGTRLSIL.

The chain employs TRBV28 and TRBJ2-3; 10 bases are a match to TRBD2. Germline CDR1 and CDR2: MDHEN and SYDVKM. The CDR3 length is 14 residues. V shed 10 bases and J 6 bases; nucleotides not matched to a gene: 10. The CDR3 bases are TGTGCCACCAGCGGTGGAGCGGGAGGGGATACGCAGTATTTT. Translated, it gives CATSGGAGGDTQYF.

The V gene is TRBV7-3, the J gene TRBJ2-1, with TRBD2 identical over 14 bases. The J segment lost 8 bases and the V segment lost 5 bases, leaving 5 bases of the junction unmatched. The CDR3 sequence is 15 residues long. Germline V CDR1 and CDR2: SGHTA, FQGTGA. The CDR3 protein is CASSLGLAGGHEQFF. The CDR3 DNA follows: TGTGCCAGCAGCCTCGGACTAGCGGGAGGACATGAGCAGTTCTTC.

The rearrangement uses TRBV7-9 and TRBJ1-5, with D perhaps matching TRBD1 (5 bases). The length of the CDR3 is 13 residues. Trimming left V 3 bases short and J 7 bases short, with 10 bases between. CDR1 is SEHNR, CDR2 FQNEAQ, per germline (reference sequence). CDR3 amino acids: CASSFDSWQPQHF. The CDR3 DNA sequence: TGTGCCAGCAGCTTTGACAGTTGGCAGCCCCAGCATTTT. Full variable domain (rest looked up from reference TRBV7-9 and TRBJ1-5): DTGVSQNPRHKITKRGQNVTFRCDPISEHNRLYWYRQTLGQGPEFLTYFQNEAQLEKSRLLSDRFSAERPKGSFSTLEIQRTEQGDSAMYLCASSFDSWQPQHFGDGTRLSIL.

The chain has TRBV27 and TRBJ2-2; 7 nucleotides match TRBD1. V lost 3 bases and J lost 1; bases outside the gene matches: 5. CDR3 length equals 16 residues. Germline V CDR1 and CDR2: MNHEY, SMNVEV (reference sequence). Here the CDR3 reads CASSLSGGLNTGELFF. The CDR3 DNA reads TGTGCCAGCAGTTTGTCAGGGGGTCTGAACACCGGGGAGCTGTTTTTT.

The chain uses TRBV19 and TRBJ1-5; D remains unclear. Germline V gives CDR1 LNHDA, CDR2 SQIVND (reference sequence). CDR3 size: 15 residues. V was shortened by 3 bases and J by 0 bases, with 9 bases between the two germline ends. CDR3 sequence: CASSIGAHSNQPQHF. DNA of the CDR3: TGTGCCAGTAGTATCGGAGCACATAGCAATCAGCCCCAGCATTTT.

The chain employs TRBV5-1 and TRBJ2-3, with TRBD2 identical over 7 bases. CDR1 is SGHRS, CDR2 YFSETQ, per germline. The CDR3 contains 15 residues. With V trimmed by 3 bases and J by 5 bases, 9 bases remained unmatched. The CDR3 region has the DNA TGCGCCAGCAGCTCTAGAGGGCTAGCGGTAGATACGCAGTATTTT. Translation gives CASSSRGLAVDTQYF.

This sequence joins TRBV10-2 and TRBJ1-1, with D perhaps matching TRBD1 (5 bases). Germline CDR1 and CDR2: WSHSY and SAAADI. V was trimmed by 6 bases and J by 11 bases, leaving 13 bases between them. This CDR3 is built from 11 residues. CDR3 protein: CASRTGGAAFF. The CDR3 DNA reads TGCGCCAGCAGGACGGGAGGGGCCGCTTTCTTT.

The chain links TRBV7-8 to TRBJ1-1; 7 bases agree with TRBD1. The ends lost 5 bases at V and 0 bases at J; junction bases unmatched: 9. The CDR3 has 16 amino acids. CDR1 is SGHVS and CDR2 is FQNEAQ in the germline V gene. The CDR3 sequence: CASSPGTDNMNTEAFF. CDR3 DNA: TGTGCCAGCAGCCCGGGGACAGATAACATGAACACTGAAGCTTTCTTT.

This clone came up once. The V call is TRBV5-4, the J call TRBJ1-4; 12 bases fit TRBD1. V lost 2 bases and J lost 4; bases outside the gene matches: 6. Looked up from germline, CDR1 is SGHNT and CDR2 is YYREEE (reference sequence). The CDR3 contains 17 residues. CDR3 DNA: TGTGCCAGCAGCTTCGGAGGGACAGGGGGCAATAATGAAAAACTGTTTTTT. Its protein is CASSFGGTGGNNEKLFF.

The chain joins TRBV10-3 to TRBJ2-2; TRBD2 aligns across 9 bases. After removal of 0 bases from V and 1 base from J, the junction contained 3 bases not matched to a gene. This CDR3 is 17 amino acids long. Germline CDR1 is ENHRY and CDR2 is SYGVKD. CDR3 amino acids: CAISESISGGNTGELFF. CDR3 in DNA: TGTGCCATCAGTGAGTCGATTAGCGGGGGGAACACCGGGGAGCTGTTTTTT.

The chain couples TRBV4-3 to TRBJ2-2, with D unresolved. The CDR3 contains 13 residues. Germline V lookup: CDR1 LGHNA, CDR2 YSLEER. Trimming pared 0 bases from V and 13 bases from J, leaving 12 bases between. The CDR3 sequence is CASSQDLRGGLFF. In nucleotides, the CDR3 is TGCGCCAGCAGCCAAGATCTCAGAGGCGGGCTGTTTTTT.

Points on this clone: Other nucleotide sequences in the sample specify the same CDR3. The chain recombines TRBV7-3 with TRBJ2-7; tentative D call: TRBD2 (6 bases). V lost 0 bases to trimming and J lost 7 bases, with 7 bases between them. Per germline, CDR1 SGHTA and CDR2 FQGTGA. This CDR3 region has 12 residues. For the CDR3, the DNA is TGTGCCAGCAGCTTAACGGGGGGAGAGCAGTACTTC. It yields the protein CASSLTGGEQYF. Supplemented by reference TRBV7-3 and TRBJ2-7, the full variable domain reads GAGVSQTPSNKVTEKGKYVELRCDPISGHTALYWYRQSLGQGPEFLIYFQGTGAADDSGLPNDRFFAVRPEGSVSTLKIQRTERGDSAVYLCASSLTGGEQYFGPGTRLTVT.